This T cell receptor beta chain was profiled in a study of cytomegalovirus exposure and HLA in healthy donors. As concerns this clone: The antigen remains undetermined.

The CDR3 has 14 amino acids. V dropped 7 bases and J dropped 1; count of bases not matched to a gene: 7. Looked up from germline, CDR1 is SQVTM and CDR2 is ANQGSEA. Notes on the study in general: A later analysis reportedly identified an Asian-associated ancestry cluster as carrying fewer N-insertions than the approximately 640-donor mean. Later analysis identified several of the most significant clusters that appeared linked to common viral pathogens. Reports described diagnosis of cytomegalovirus status by the classifier as highly specific and sensitive.

The PCR had 60 Vbeta and 13 Jbeta primers. TCRdb keeps only in-frame clones here, not all; method: immunoSEQ multiplex PCR. Seen here are 150,000 to 200,000 clones, 70% to 80% observed once, and the top ten hold roughly 14%. The sample comprised PBMCs. The receptor's source is a middle-aged woman in good health and CMV-seronegative. V is TRBV29-1 and J is TRBJ2-1; 7 bases are a match to TRBD1. CDR3 DNA sequence: TGCAGCGGAACACAGGGGAAGTCCTACAATGAGCAGTTCTTC. It is translated as CSGTQGKSYNEQFF.